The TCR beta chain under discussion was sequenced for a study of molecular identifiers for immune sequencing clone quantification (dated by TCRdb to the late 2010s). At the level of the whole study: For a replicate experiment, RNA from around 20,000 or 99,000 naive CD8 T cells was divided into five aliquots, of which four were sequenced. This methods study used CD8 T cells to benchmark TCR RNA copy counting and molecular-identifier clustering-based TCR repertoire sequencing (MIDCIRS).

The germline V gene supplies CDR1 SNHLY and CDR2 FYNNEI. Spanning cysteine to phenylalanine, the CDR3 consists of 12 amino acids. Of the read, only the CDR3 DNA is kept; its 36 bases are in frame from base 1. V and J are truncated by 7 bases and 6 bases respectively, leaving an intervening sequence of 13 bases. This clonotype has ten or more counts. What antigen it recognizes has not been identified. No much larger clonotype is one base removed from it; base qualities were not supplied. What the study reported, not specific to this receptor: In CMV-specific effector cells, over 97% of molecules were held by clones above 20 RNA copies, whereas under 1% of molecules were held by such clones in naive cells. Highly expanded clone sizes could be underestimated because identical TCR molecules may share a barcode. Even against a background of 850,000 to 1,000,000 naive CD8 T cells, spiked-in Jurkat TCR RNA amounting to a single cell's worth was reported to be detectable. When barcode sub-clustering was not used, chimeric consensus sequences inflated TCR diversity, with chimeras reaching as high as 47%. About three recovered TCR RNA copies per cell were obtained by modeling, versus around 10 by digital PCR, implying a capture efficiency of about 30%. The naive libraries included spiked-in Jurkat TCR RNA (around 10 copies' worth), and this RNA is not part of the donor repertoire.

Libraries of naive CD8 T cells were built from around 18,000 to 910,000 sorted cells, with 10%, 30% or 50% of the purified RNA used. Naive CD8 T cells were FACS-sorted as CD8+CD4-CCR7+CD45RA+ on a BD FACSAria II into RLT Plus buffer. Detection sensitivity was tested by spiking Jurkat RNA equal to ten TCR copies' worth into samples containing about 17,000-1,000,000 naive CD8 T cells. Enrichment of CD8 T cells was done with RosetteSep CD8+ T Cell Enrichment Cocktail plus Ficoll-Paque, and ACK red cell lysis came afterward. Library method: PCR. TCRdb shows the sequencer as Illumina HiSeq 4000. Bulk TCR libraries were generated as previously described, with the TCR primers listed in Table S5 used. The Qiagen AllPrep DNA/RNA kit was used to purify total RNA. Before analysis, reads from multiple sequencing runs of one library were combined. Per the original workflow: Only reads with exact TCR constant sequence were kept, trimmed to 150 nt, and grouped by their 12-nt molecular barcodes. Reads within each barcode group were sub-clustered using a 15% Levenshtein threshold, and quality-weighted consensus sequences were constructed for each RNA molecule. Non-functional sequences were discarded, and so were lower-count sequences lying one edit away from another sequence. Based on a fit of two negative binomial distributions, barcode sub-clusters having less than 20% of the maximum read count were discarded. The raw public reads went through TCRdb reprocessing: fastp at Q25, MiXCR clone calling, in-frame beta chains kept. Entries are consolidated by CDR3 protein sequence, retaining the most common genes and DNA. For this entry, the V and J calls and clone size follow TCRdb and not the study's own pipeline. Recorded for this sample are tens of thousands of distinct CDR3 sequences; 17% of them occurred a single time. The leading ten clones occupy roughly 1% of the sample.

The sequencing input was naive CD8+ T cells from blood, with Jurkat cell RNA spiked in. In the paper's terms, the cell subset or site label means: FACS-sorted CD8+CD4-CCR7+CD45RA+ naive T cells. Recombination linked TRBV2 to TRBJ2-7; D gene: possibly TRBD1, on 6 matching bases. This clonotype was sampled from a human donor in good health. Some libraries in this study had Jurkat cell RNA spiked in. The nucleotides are TGTGCCAGCACAGGGGCAGAAGGCGAGCAGTACTTC. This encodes CASTGAEGEQYF.